A single sample gave rise to the 26 T cell receptor beta chains below, sequenced in a study of PD-L1 blockade in urothelial cancer. Indicated time point: peripheral blood 6 weeks after treatment start. Sequenced by immunoSEQ multiplex PCR; TCRdb stores in-frame clones only, minus some. The table includes about 120,000 clones, around 88% detected once. This specimen was PBMCs, taken around atezolizumab (anti-PD-L1) treatment. The receptors originated from a man in his 60s with urothelial cancer.

The chain links TRBV6-5 to TRBJ1-2; TRBD1 is a possible D gene (6 bases). The V and J ends lost 5 bases and 4 bases respectively, with 14 bases between them. Germline CDR1 and CDR2: MNHEY and SVGAGI. The CDR3 has 14 amino acids. DNA of the CDR3: TGTGCCAGCAGTCCACAGGGAATGGGCTATGGCTACACCTTC. Residues: CASSPQGMGYGYTF.

V gene TRBV4-1 combines with J gene TRBJ2-2; TRBD2 matches at 10 bases. Germline assignment: CDR1 MGHRA and CDR2 YSYEKL. Germline trimming cut 4 bases from V and 5 bases from J; bases unmatched to any gene: 7. The CDR3 has 16 amino acids. CDR3 DNA sequence: TGCGCCAGCAGCCCCTTGACTAGCGGGCGGACCGGGGAGCTGTTTTTT. Its protein product is CASSPLTSGRTGELFF.

The chain recombines TRBV12-5 with TRBJ2-3, with a possible D match to TRBD1 (5 bases). Trimming stripped 1 base from V and 0 bases from J, with 8 bases between. The CDR3 extends over 15 amino acids. The germline CDR1 and CDR2 sequences are LGHNT and FRNRAP. The CDR3 reads CASGLGQTSTDTQYF. The CDR3 nucleotides read TGTGCTAGTGGTTTGGGACAGACTAGCACAGATACGCAGTATTTT.

The gene calls are TRBV30 and TRBJ2-7, with 7 bases aligning to TRBD2. The CDR3 covers 16 residues. Trimming cost V 3 bases and J 3 bases; bases outside gene matches: 14. CDR1 is GTSNPN and CDR2 is SVGIG in the germline V gene (reference sequence). The CDR3 region is CAWSTKTASGNYEQYF. The CDR3 DNA follows: TGTGCCTGGAGCACAAAAACGGCTAGCGGTAACTACGAGCAGTACTTC.

The V call is TRBV9, the J call TRBJ2-1, with 7 bases fitting TRBD1. Germline CDR1 and CDR2: SGDLS and YYNGEE. V trimming: 4 bases; J trimming: 3 bases; junction bases outside the gene matches: 7. The CDR3 runs 15 residues. The CDR3 nucleotides are TGTGCCAGCAGCCTTACCGGGACAGACTACAATGAGCAGTTCTTC. Translated: CASSLTGTDYNEQFF.

The CDR3 DNA reads as TGTGCCAGCAGTGGAGAAACCGGGACAGGGAACAATGAGCAGTTCTTC. It codes for CASSGETGTGNNEQFF. The chain couples TRBV6-1 to TRBJ2-1, with 9 bases fitting TRBD1. Germline CDR1 is MNHNS and CDR2 is SASEGT. V trimming: 4 bases; J trimming: 5 bases; junction bases outside the gene matches: 9. The CDR3 is made up of 16 amino acids.

The chain carries TRBV7-2 and TRBJ2-1, with a tentative D call TRBD2 (6 bases). This CDR3 spans 15 amino acids. Germline V gene sequence: CDR1 SGHTA, CDR2 FQGNSA. Trimming took off 8 bases at V and 5 bases at J, with 19 bases between the two ends. The CDR3 sequence is CASRTPGLIHNEQFF. In DNA form, the CDR3 reads TGTGCCAGCCGTACGCCGGGACTCATACACAATGAGCAGTTCTTC.

The chain joins TRBV5-6 to TRBJ2-7; possible D gene TRBD1, 6 bases. CDR1 SGHDT and CDR2 YYEEEE come from the germline V gene. The CDR3 totals 15 residues. Trimming took 3 bases from V and 4 from J, leaving 17 bases between them. CDR3 in amino acids: CASSSPPGVLYEQYF. DNA of the CDR3: TGTGCCAGCAGCTCGCCGCCAGGGGTCCTTTACGAGCAGTACTTC.

The chain uses TRBV11-2 and TRBJ2-1; 9 positions agree with TRBD1. Germline V gene sequence: CDR1 SGHAT, CDR2 FQNNGV. The CDR3 is made up of 18 amino acids. Trimming at V came to 3 bases and at J to 6 bases, leaving 15 bases not matched to a gene. In DNA form, the CDR3 reads TGTGCCAGCAGCTTTCTTCCGGGACAGGGTGGAGGGCCCAATGAGCAGTTCTTC. It codes for CASSFLPGQGGGPNEQFF.

The chain has TRBV5-4 and TRBJ2-6; unclear D gene. This CDR3 is 16 amino acids long. The germline CDR1 and CDR2 sequences are SGHNT and YYREEE (reference sequence). Trimming took 3 bases from V and 0 from J, leaving 10 bases between them. CDR3 sequence: CASSSPVVSGANVLTF. In DNA form, the CDR3 reads TGTGCCAGCAGCTCACCGGTAGTCTCTGGGGCCAACGTCCTGACTTTC.

This chain uses TRBV6-5 with TRBJ1-6; D is possibly TRBD1 (6 bases). V gave up 0 bases and J gave up 6 bases, with 9 bases separating them. Germline V gene lookup returns CDR1 MNHEY and CDR2 SVGAGI. The CDR3 runs to 15 residues. CDR3 loop: CASSYSQGTNSPLHF. DNA of the CDR3: TGTGCCAGCAGTTACTCGCAGGGGACTAATTCACCCCTCCACTTT.

The rearrangement joins TRBV6-6 to TRBJ2-3; TRBD2 agrees at 10 bases. Germline lookup yields CDR1 MNHNY and CDR2 SVGAGI (reference sequence). With V trimmed by 4 bases and J by 2 bases, 6 bases remained unmatched. This CDR3 region has 16 residues. The CDR3 region has the DNA TGTGCCAGCAGTTTTGGACTAGCGGTCTTCACAGATACGCAGTATTTT. Translation gives CASSFGLAVFTDTQYF.

This chain connects TRBV7-2 to TRBJ2-4; D is uncertain. CDR3 size: 12 residues. Trimming pared 1 base from V and 8 bases from J, leaving 6 bases between. Germline V gene sequence: CDR1 SGHTA, CDR2 FQGNSA. The CDR3 region is CASSLGQYIQYF. CDR3 DNA: TGTGCCAGCAGCTTAGGACAATACATTCAGTACTTC.

The chain links TRBV5-1 to TRBJ2-3; 11 nucleotides agree with TRBD2. CDR3 length: 17 amino acids. With 4 bases clipped from V and 4 bases from J, the junction kept 11 bases outside the gene matches. Per the germline V gene, CDR1 is SGHRS and CDR2 is YFSETQ. This CDR3 is CASSPSTSGTPADTQYF. For the CDR3, the DNA is TGCGCCAGCAGCCCCTCGACTAGCGGGACTCCGGCAGATACGCAGTATTTT.

This clone was counted a single time. The CDR3 DNA reads as TGTGCCAGTACCCCCGGTGGGGGGTCAGTCTATGGCTACACCTTC. Translated: CASTPGGGSVYGYTF. The rearrangement joins TRBV19 to TRBJ1-2; D is possibly TRBD1 (5 bases). The CDR3 has 15 amino acids. Germline V gives CDR1 LNHDA, CDR2 SQIVND (reference sequence). V lost 7 bases to trimming and J lost 4 bases, with 19 bases between them.

This clone came up a few times. The chain combines TRBV28 with TRBJ2-7; no definite D call. The V end was cut by 7 bases, the J end by 1 base, with 17 bases between. Per the germline V gene, CDR1 is MDHEN and CDR2 is SYDVKM. The CDR3 consists of 15 residues. CDR3 bases: TGTGCCAGCACCGGTTATACCGCTGATTCCTACGAGCAGTACTTC. It codes for CASTGYTADSYEQYF.

V usage is TRBV5-4 and J usage is TRBJ1-2; TRBD1 agrees at 8 bases. V shed 4 bases, J shed 4 bases, and the junction held 3 bases outside the gene matches. The CDR3 runs to 13 residues. In germline, CDR1 is SGHNT, CDR2 YYREEE (reference sequence). Here the CDR3 reads CASSPDRGYGYTF. CDR3 nucleotide sequence: TGTGCCAGCAGCCCTGACAGGGGCTATGGCTACACCTTC.

The chain has TRBV27 and TRBJ2-5; D possibly corresponds to TRBD1 (6 bases). V lost 3 bases and J 0 bases, leaving 11 bases between the germline ends. CDR1 MNHEY and CDR2 SMNVEV come from the germline V gene (reference sequence). This CDR3 has 15 residues. DNA for the CDR3: TGTGCCAGCAGTTTGCCAGGGGTGGACCAAGAGACCCAGTACTTC. Its translation is CASSLPGVDQETQYF.

This clone has only one observation. This chain links TRBV6-1 with TRBJ2-3; 11 positions match TRBD2. Germline lookup yields CDR1 MNHNS and CDR2 SASEGT. The V and J ends lost 3 bases and 0 bases, in that order; junction bases with no gene match: 5. The CDR3 runs 17 residues. The CDR3 protein is CASSETSGMTSTDTQYF. In nucleotides, the CDR3 is TGTGCCAGCAGTGAGACTAGCGGGATGACTAGCACAGATACGCAGTATTTT.

The rearrangement links TRBV4-3 to TRBJ2-3, with D perhaps matching TRBD2 (5 bases). The CDR3 sequence is 19 residues long. Germline CDR1 and CDR2: LGHNA and YSLEER. V shed 2 bases and J shed 0 bases, with 21 bases lying between them. The CDR3 DNA sequence: TGCGCCAGCAGCCAAAGCCTTCGGCGGGTTTCCTTTAGCACAGATACGCAGTATTTT. Amino acids: CASSQSLRRVSFSTDTQYF.

The J gene is TRBJ2-5, the V gene TRBV28, with D hard to call. The CDR3 runs 13 residues. V was clipped by 6 bases and J by 5 bases, with 13 bases between them. Germline values: CDR1 MDHEN, CDR2 SYDVKM. The CDR3 region has the DNA TGTGCCAGCAGCCCCCAGGCACCGGAGACCCAGTACTTC. Its translation is CASSPQAPETQYF.

The CDR3 DNA sequence: TGTGCCAGCAGTGGGGGACAGGGGAGCACTGAAGCTTTCTTT. It encodes CASSGGQGSTEAFF. The V gene is TRBV6-5, the J gene TRBJ1-1; 10 bases are shared with TRBD1. Germline V gives CDR1 MNHEY, CDR2 SVGAGI. V dropped 5 bases and J dropped 4; count of bases not matched to a gene: 4. The CDR3 length is 14 residues.

V and J are TRBV11-2 and TRBJ2-5; maybe TRBD2 (6 bases). V lost 7 bases to trimming and J lost 0 bases, with 18 bases between them. Germline CDR1 reads SGHAT; CDR2 reads FQNNGV. The CDR3 length is 16 residues. In nucleotides, the CDR3 is TGTGCCAGCACCCTGGGTGGGAGGCGGAACCAAGAGACCCAGTACTTC. Amino acids: CASTLGGRRNQETQYF.

This clone was recorded once. CDR3 sequence (DNA): TGTGCCAGCAGCTTACTGAACAGCCTTAATGAAAAACTGTTTTTT. The encoded protein is CASSLLNSLNEKLFF. The V call is TRBV7-3, the J call TRBJ1-4; D is ambiguous. The CDR3 spans 15 residues. Trimming removed 2 bases from V and 4 bases from J, with 11 bases in between. Germline CDR1 reads SGHTA; CDR2 reads FQGTGA.

This chain joins TRBV19 and TRBJ1-2; no firm D call. There are 13 residues in the CDR3. The V end lost 4 bases, the J end lost 4 bases, and 10 bases lay between the germline ends. Germline V gene lookup returns CDR1 LNHDA and CDR2 SQIVND (reference sequence). The CDR3 sequence: CASSNRGSYGYTF. The CDR3 DNA reads as TGTGCCAGTAGTAATCGGGGAAGCTATGGCTACACCTTC.

This rearrangement joins TRBV5-8 to TRBJ1-2; D unresolved. Germline V gene data show CDR1 as SGHTS and CDR2 as YDEGEE. The germline V and J ends were trimmed by 1 base and 7 bases, with 14 bases remaining between them. CDR3 size: 14 residues. CDR3 nucleotide sequence: TGTGCCAGCAGCTTGTTAGTAGTAACTGCTGGCTACACCTTC. Translated: CASSLLVVTAGYTF.